Listed below are T cell receptor beta chains from one sample, sequenced in a study of shared clonotypes between healthy human individuals. Measured with immunoSEQ multiplex PCR; TCRdb has only the in-frame clones, and not every one. The profile shows 2 million to 3 million clones, approximately 94% of them singletons. Sequencing was carried out using naive CD4+ T cells from PBMCs. All receptors come from a young man in good health. Some clones in this sample may be carry-over from other donors' samples. The CDR3 runs from the conserved cysteine through the conserved F or W. Fields, in order: D gene, V gene, J gene, clone size, CDR3 DNA, CDR3 protein. A D gene is named only where the DNA matches it firmly. Where a row states a size, it is once, few, many or the class of an expanded clone; other rows omit it.

d_gene: NA; v_gene: TRBV18; j_gene: TRBJ2-5; abundance: NA; CDR3nt: TGTGCCAGCTCACCACCGCAAAGGGATCGGGAGACCCAGTACTTC; CDR3aa: CASSPPQRDRETQYF
d_gene: NA; v_gene: TRBV10-3; j_gene: TRBJ1-3; abundance: NA; CDR3nt: TGTGCCATCAGAGACAGAACTGGAAACACCATATATTTT; CDR3aa: CAIRDRTGNTIYF
d_gene: NA; v_gene: TRBV20-1; j_gene: TRBJ2-1; abundance: NA; CDR3nt: TGCAGTGCTAGAGATCTTAGTGAGCAGTTCTTC; CDR3aa: CSARDLSEQFF
d_gene: NA; v_gene: TRBV5-5; j_gene: TRBJ2-7; abundance: NA; CDR3nt: TGTGCCAGCAGCTTGGACGCGGGGAACTACGAGCAGTACTTC; CDR3aa: CASSLDAGNYEQYF
d_gene: NA; v_gene: TRBV28; j_gene: TRBJ1-4; abundance: NA; CDR3nt: TGTGCCAGCAGTTCAACCTCGGCAGTTAGAGAAAAACTGTTTTTT; CDR3aa: CASSSTSAVREKLFF
d_gene: NA; v_gene: TRBV5-1; j_gene: TRBJ2-7; abundance: NA; CDR3nt: TGCGCCAGCAGCTTGGAACCGTTCTACGAGCAGTACTTC; CDR3aa: CASSLEPFYEQYF
d_gene: TRBD2; v_gene: TRBV7-8; j_gene: TRBJ2-7; abundance: NA; CDR3nt: TGTGCCAGCAGCTTAGAGGCGGGAGGCGCTTACGAGCAGTACTTC; CDR3aa: CASSLEAGGAYEQYF
d_gene: NA; v_gene: TRBV5-8; j_gene: TRBJ1-5; abundance: NA; CDR3nt: TGTGCCAGCAGCTTGTGGGGACCCACTAGCGGTCAGCCCCAGCATTTT; CDR3aa: CASSLWGPTSGQPQHF
d_gene: TRBD2; v_gene: TRBV5-1; j_gene: TRBJ2-7; abundance: NA; CDR3nt: TGCGCCAGCAGCTTGGCTGGGACTAGTGGACCCTACGAGCAGTACTTC; CDR3aa: CASSLAGTSGPYEQYF
d_gene: NA; v_gene: TRBV29-1; j_gene: TRBJ2-3; abundance: NA; CDR3nt: TGCAGCGTTGCGGTAGGGGGAACAGATACGCAGTATTTT; CDR3aa: CSVAVGGTDTQYF
d_gene: NA; v_gene: TRBV27; j_gene: TRBJ1-2; abundance: NA; CDR3nt: TGTGCCAGCAGTTTTCGTTCTCTTCAGGAGGGTGGCTACACCTTC; CDR3aa: CASSFRSLQEGGYTF
d_gene: NA; v_gene: TRBV5-4; j_gene: TRBJ2-3; abundance: NA; CDR3nt: TGTGCCAGCAGCCTCGGATTTCTTTCGGGCGGAGATACGCAGTATTTT; CDR3aa: CASSLGFLSGGDTQYF
d_gene: NA; v_gene: TRBV7-2; j_gene: TRBJ1-5; abundance: NA; CDR3nt: TGTGCCAGCAGCCGGGGGTCCAATCAGCCCCAGCATTTT; CDR3aa: CASSRGSNQPQHF
d_gene: TRBD2; v_gene: TRBV5-4; j_gene: TRBJ2-1; abundance: NA; CDR3nt: TGTGCCAGCAGCCGAGATAGCGGGAGTGATGAGCAGTTCTTC; CDR3aa: CASSRDSGSDEQFF
d_gene: NA; v_gene: TRBV2; j_gene: TRBJ1-1; abundance: NA; CDR3nt: TGTGCCAGCAGTGGACGGCCGAGGCTGGGGGGGACGAACACTGAAGCTTTCTTT; CDR3aa: CASSGRPRLGGTNTEAFF
d_gene: TRBD2; v_gene: TRBV18; j_gene: TRBJ2-3; abundance: NA; CDR3nt: TGTGCCAGCTCACCACCGGGACTACGGACCACAGATACGCAGTATTTT; CDR3aa: CASSPPGLRTTDTQYF
d_gene: TRBD1; v_gene: TRBV6-5; j_gene: TRBJ1-1; abundance: NA; CDR3nt: TGTGCCAGCAGTTTCAACAGGGGGCCGGGGACTGAAGCTTTCTTT; CDR3aa: CASSFNRGPGTEAFF
d_gene: NA; v_gene: TRBV6-5; j_gene: TRBJ2-7; abundance: NA; CDR3nt: TGTGCCAGCAGTGACGGACCTACTTTGGAGCAGTACTTC; CDR3aa: CASSDGPTLEQYF
d_gene: TRBD1; v_gene: TRBV9; j_gene: TRBJ1-2; abundance: NA; CDR3nt: TGTGCCAGCAGCGCTATGACAGGGTGGACGAGTGGCTACACCTTC; CDR3aa: CASSAMTGWTSGYTF
d_gene: TRBD2; v_gene: TRBV4-3; j_gene: TRBJ2-3; abundance: NA; CDR3nt: TGCGCCAGCAGCCAAGATAAGGTAGCGGGAGGGATCCAGGCAGATACGCAGTATTTT; CDR3aa: CASSQDKVAGGIQADTQYF
d_gene: TRBD1; v_gene: TRBV6-5; j_gene: TRBJ1-6; abundance: NA; CDR3nt: TGTGCCAGCAGTTACAGGGGGCATAATTCACCCCTCCACTTT; CDR3aa: CASSYRGHNSPLHF
d_gene: NA; v_gene: TRBV4-1; j_gene: TRBJ2-5; abundance: NA; CDR3nt: TGCGCCAGCAGCCGAAAAGATGCCCGGGCGGGACCAGGGGAGACCCAGTACTTC; CDR3aa: CASSRKDARAGPGETQYF
d_gene: TRBD1; v_gene: TRBV7-9; j_gene: TRBJ2-7; abundance: NA; CDR3nt: TGTGCCAGCAGACCGACAGGGTGGTCCTACGAGCAGTACTTC; CDR3aa: CASRPTGWSYEQYF
d_gene: TRBD2; v_gene: TRBV15; j_gene: TRBJ2-1; abundance: once; CDR3nt: TGTGCCACCCGACTAGCGGGAGGCAATGAGCAGTTCTTC; CDR3aa: CATRLAGGNEQFF
d_gene: NA; v_gene: TRBV5-1; j_gene: TRBJ2-1; abundance: NA; CDR3nt: TGCGCCAGCAGCCCCTGGGGGGACAGCACCTACAATGAGCAGTTCTTC; CDR3aa: CASSPWGDSTYNEQFF
d_gene: NA; v_gene: TRBV6-5; j_gene: TRBJ1-2; abundance: NA; CDR3nt: TGTGCCGTCACTCGATCGGCGGTAGCTAACTATGGCTACACCTTC; CDR3aa: CAVTRSAVANYGYTF
d_gene: NA; v_gene: TRBV29-1; j_gene: TRBJ2-7; abundance: once; CDR3nt: TGCAGCGTTGTGTACTACGAGCAGTACTTC; CDR3aa: CSVVYYEQYF
d_gene: TRBD2; v_gene: TRBV28; j_gene: TRBJ2-3; abundance: NA; CDR3nt: TGTGCCAGCAGTCTCCCGGGAGGTTCCACAGATACGCAGTATTTT; CDR3aa: CASSLPGGSTDTQYF
d_gene: TRBD1; v_gene: TRBV28; j_gene: TRBJ1-5; abundance: NA; CDR3nt: TGTGCCAGCCTGACAGGGGGCGAAGGTGGACAGCCCCAGCATTTT; CDR3aa: CASLTGGEGGQPQHF
d_gene: NA; v_gene: TRBV2; j_gene: TRBJ1-3; abundance: NA; CDR3nt: TGTGCCAGCAGGGCGGGACTCGAAAGAGGAAACACCATATATTTT; CDR3aa: CASRAGLERGNTIYF
d_gene: NA; v_gene: TRBV11-2; j_gene: TRBJ1-2; abundance: NA; CDR3nt: TGTGCCAGCAGCTTAGGGTCCCCTAACTATGGCTACACCTTC; CDR3aa: CASSLGSPNYGYTF
d_gene: NA; v_gene: TRBV7-8; j_gene: TRBJ1-2; abundance: NA; CDR3nt: TGTGCCAGCAGCACCGGGGGGGACTATGGCTACACCTTC; CDR3aa: CASSTGGDYGYTF
d_gene: TRBD2; v_gene: TRBV10-3; j_gene: TRBJ2-7; abundance: NA; CDR3nt: TGTGCCACCACCCTTAGCGGGAGTAGGTACGAGCAGTACTTC; CDR3aa: CATTLSGSRYEQYF
d_gene: NA; v_gene: TRBV7-2; j_gene: TRBJ1-2; abundance: few; CDR3nt: TGTGCCAGCAGCAGCCCGGCCCCCGGGGTCCGTGGCTACACCTTC; CDR3aa: CASSSPAPGVRGYTF
d_gene: NA; v_gene: TRBV30; j_gene: TRBJ1-5; abundance: NA; CDR3nt: TGTGCCTGGAGTGTTGGCAGTAATAGCAATCAGCCCCAGCATTTT; CDR3aa: CAWSVGSNSNQPQHF
d_gene: NA; v_gene: TRBV6-6; j_gene: TRBJ1-2; abundance: NA; CDR3nt: TGTGCCAGCAGCTTCCAGGGCGTCTATGGCTACACCTTC; CDR3aa: CASSFQGVYGYTF
d_gene: NA; v_gene: TRBV5-1; j_gene: TRBJ2-7; abundance: NA; CDR3nt: TGCGCCAGCAGCTTGGGAGGGACGGCGAGCTCCTACGAGCAGTACTTC; CDR3aa: CASSLGGTASSYEQYF
d_gene: NA; v_gene: TRBV29-1; j_gene: TRBJ1-6; abundance: NA; CDR3nt: TGCAGCGTTGAAGATCGGTCTAGATTCTTAGGGCCCAACTCATCTTCACCCCTCCACTTT; CDR3aa: CSVEDRSRFLGPNSSSPLHF
d_gene: NA; v_gene: TRBV5-1; j_gene: TRBJ1-1; abundance: few; CDR3nt: TGCGCCAGCAGCTTGGTAGGGGTGAACACTGAAGCTTTCTTT; CDR3aa: CASSLVGVNTEAFF
d_gene: TRBD2; v_gene: TRBV5-1; j_gene: TRBJ2-7; abundance: once; CDR3nt: TGCGCCAGCAGCCCGGGACTAGCGGGATGGCAAGCCGAGCAGTACTTC; CDR3aa: CASSPGLAGWQAEQYF